One and the same sample provided the 27 T cell receptor beta chains below, sequenced in a study of cytomegalovirus exposure and HLA in healthy donors. Both 60 Vbeta primers and 13 Jbeta primers went into the PCR. Sequencing used immunoSEQ multiplex PCR; TCRdb keeps in-frame clones, though not all of them. The data hold 120,000 or so clones, with approximately 80% observed a single time. The specimen sequenced was PBMCs. All receptors come from a male donor in good health and CMV-seronegative.

The chain uses TRBV7-2 and TRBJ2-7, with 8 bases that match TRBD1. V was clipped by 2 bases and J by 3 bases; unmatched bases: 6. The germline V gene encodes CDR1 SGHTA and CDR2 FQGNSA. The CDR3 has 15 amino acids. CDR3 DNA sequence: TGTGCCAGCAGCTTAAGCGGACAGGGAAACTACGAGCAGTACTTC. Translation gives CASSLSGQGNYEQYF. The full variable domain, with the rest looked up from reference TRBV7-2 and TRBJ2-7, is GAGVSQSPSNKVTEKGKDVELRCDPISGHTALYWYRQSLGQGLEFLIYFQGNSAPDKSGLPSDRFSAERTGGSVSTLTIQRTQQEDSAVYLCASSLSGQGNYEQYFGPGTRLTVT.

The chain carries TRBV6-4 and TRBJ2-7; 9 nucleotides match TRBD1. V trimming: 4 bases; J trimming: 6 bases; junction bases outside the gene matches: 10. The CDR3 extends over 15 amino acids. From germline, CDR1 is MRHNA and CDR2 SNTAGT. CDR3 in DNA: TGTGCCAGCAGTGTAGAGGGGGGACAGGGAAGCGAGCAGTACTTC. Translation: CASSVEGGQGSEQYF.

V is TRBV6-5 and J is TRBJ1-2; D is possibly TRBD1 (6 bases). V lost 3 bases, J lost 3 bases, and 14 bases lay in between. The CDR3 totals 15 residues. Germline V CDR1 and CDR2: MNHEY, SVGAGI. CDR3 nucleotide sequence: TGTGCCAGCAGTTATAACGCAGGGGCCCACTATGGCTACACCTTC. As protein: CASSYNAGAHYGYTF.

The V and J genes are TRBV25-1 and TRBJ2-7; maybe TRBD1 (5 bases). Trimming removed 2 bases from V and 6 bases from J, with 11 bases in between. The CDR3 covers 13 residues. Per germline, CDR1 MGHDK and CDR2 SYGVNS. The CDR3 DNA is TGTGCCAGCAGTGAACCAGGGATACTCGAGCAGTACTTC. It translates to CASSEPGILEQYF.

The rearrangement joins TRBV29-1 to TRBJ2-7; TRBD1 aligns across 10 bases. J lost 5 bases, V lost 4 bases, and 5 bases had no gene match. Germline V CDR1 and CDR2: SQVTM, ANQGSEA. CDR3 length: 13 amino acids. CDR3 sequence (DNA): TGCAGCGTTGCGTCCGGGACAGGGGACGAGCAGTACTTC. It specifies CSVASGTGDEQYF.

V is TRBV28 and J is TRBJ1-4; no definite D call. The germline V and J ends were trimmed by 6 bases and 7 bases, with 15 bases remaining between them. Germline-derived CDR1 and CDR2 are MDHEN and SYDVKM. CDR3 size: 14 residues. Here the CDR3 DNA reads TGTGCCAGCAGCCGTGGTGGGCGTAGTGAAAAACTGTTTTTT. It specifies CASSRGGRSEKLFF. The full variable domain, completed using reference TRBV28 and TRBJ1-4, is DVKVTQSSRYLVKRTGEKVFLECVQDMDHENMFWYRQDPGLGLRLIYFSYDVKMKEKGDIPEGYSVSREKKERFSLILESASTNQTSMYLCASSRGGRSEKLFFGSGTQLSVL.

The rearrangement links TRBV7-9 to TRBJ2-7, with 7 bases identical to TRBD1. The V gene end was trimmed by 5 bases and the J gene end by 2 bases; junction bases not matched to a gene: 6. The CDR3 extends over 14 amino acids. Germline CDR1 and CDR2: SEHNR and FQNEAQ (reference sequence). The CDR3 reads CASSPRQGPYEQYF. The CDR3 DNA is TGTGCCAGCAGCCCCCGACAGGGCCCCTACGAGCAGTACTTC.

This chain uses TRBV5-1 with TRBJ2-7; possibly TRBD1 for D (5 bases). The CDR3 extends over 15 amino acids. Per germline, CDR1 SGHRS and CDR2 YFSETQ. With 0 bases removed from V and 1 base from J, the gap between germline ends came to 11 bases. As DNA, the CDR3 is TGCGCCAGCAGCTTGGGGGGCATGGCGTCCTACGAGCAGTACTTC. Its translation is CASSLGGMASYEQYF.

The V gene is TRBV6-5, the J gene TRBJ1-2; the match to TRBD1 covers 7 bases. Looked up from germline, CDR1 is MNHEY and CDR2 is SVGAGI. This CDR3 region has 14 residues. Germline trimming cut 5 bases from V and 8 bases from J; bases unmatched to any gene: 11. In nucleotides, the CDR3 is TGTGCCAGCAGTCTCCTTGGAGGGGGCAACGGCTACACCTTC. The encoded protein is CASSLLGGGNGYTF.

In DNA, the CDR3 is TGCGCCAGCAGCCAAGATGGGACTTCAACCCCTACTTCACCCCTCCACTTT. Protein product: CASSQDGTSTPTSPLHF. The chain recombines TRBV4-3 with TRBJ1-6; a weak D match, TRBD1 (5 bases). Trimming left V 0 bases short and J 9 bases short, with 18 bases between. Per germline, CDR1 LGHNA and CDR2 YSLEER. The CDR3 runs 17 residues.

The gene calls are TRBV30 and TRBJ2-1; 10 nucleotides align to TRBD2. The CDR3 is 20 amino acids. The germline V gene encodes CDR1 GTSNPN and CDR2 SVGIG (reference sequence). J was trimmed by 2 bases and V by 0 bases; bases with no gene match: 16. The CDR3, as DNA: TGTGCCTGGAGTGTCCCCGGACTAGCGGCCCCTCCCCGAACCTACAATGAGCAGTTCTTC. It specifies CAWSVPGLAAPPRTYNEQFF.

The chain carries TRBV7-8 and TRBJ1-1; D is unresolved. The V gene's germline CDR1 is SGHVS and CDR2 FQNEAQ. CDR3 length: 13 residues. Trimming stripped 2 bases from V and 1 base from J, with 5 bases between. CDR3 protein: CASSLKQNTEAFF. As DNA, the CDR3 is TGTGCCAGCAGCTTAAAACAGAACACTGAAGCTTTCTTT. The variable domain in full, with the rest retrieved from reference TRBV7-8 and TRBJ1-1, is GAGVSQSPRYKVAKRGQDVALRCDPISGHVSLFWYQQALGQGPEFLTYFQNEAQLDKSGLPSDRFFAERPEGSVSTLKIQRTQQEDSAVYLCASSLKQNTEAFFGQGTRLTVV.

V usage is TRBV7-9 and J usage is TRBJ1-1; maybe TRBD1 (5 bases). The CDR3 consists of 14 residues. Between the trimmed V and J ends, which lost 3 bases and 6 bases, there was a span of 14 bases. Germline CDR1 is SEHNR and CDR2 is FQNEAQ (reference sequence). The CDR3: CASSLYRKRAEAFF. In DNA form, the CDR3 reads TGTGCCAGCAGCTTGTACAGGAAAAGGGCTGAAGCTTTCTTT.

A note on this clone: The junction differs from germline at one of its ends, possibly a read error. The V gene is TRBV7-9, the J gene TRBJ1-1; D perhaps matches TRBD1 (5 bases). This CDR3 has 15 residues. Germline V CDR1 and CDR2: SEHNR, FQNEAQ (reference sequence). The CDR3 bases are TGTTCCAGCAGCTTCCCTTTAGGGGCAGGCACTGAAGCTTTCTTT. Its protein product is CSSSFPLGAGTEAFF. Supplemented by reference TRBV7-9 and TRBJ1-1, the full variable domain reads DTGVSQNPRHKITKRGQNVTFRCDPISEHNRLYWYRQTLGQGPEFLTYFQNEAQLEKSRLLSDRFSAERPKGSFSTLEIQRTEQGDSAMYLCSSSFPLGAGTEAFFGQGTRLTVV.

DNA for the CDR3: TGTGCCAGCAGCCCCGGACAGGGACGCTCTGGAAACACCATATATTTT. It specifies CASSPGQGRSGNTIYF. V is TRBV7-6 and J is TRBJ1-3, with TRBD1 matching over 8 bases. The CDR3 extends over 16 amino acids. Looked up from germline, CDR1 is SGHVS and CDR2 is FNYEAQ. With 5 bases clipped from V and 0 bases from J, the junction kept 6 bases outside the gene matches. The whole variable domain, filled in from reference TRBV7-6 and TRBJ1-3, reads GAGVSQSPRYKVTKRGQDVALRCDPISGHVSLYWYRQALGQGPEFLTYFNYEAQQDKSGLPNDRFSAERPEGSISTLTIQRTEQRDSAMYRCASSPGQGRSGNTIYFGEGSWLTVV.

The V call is TRBV7-2, the J call TRBJ1-2, with TRBD1 identical over 9 bases. The CDR3 sequence is 13 residues long. The ends lost 5 bases at V and 4 bases at J; junction bases unmatched: 2. In germline, CDR1 is SGHTA, CDR2 FQGNSA. DNA for the CDR3: TGTGCCAGCAGCGGGACAGGGACCTATGGCTACACCTTC. This sequence encodes CASSGTGTYGYTF.

The V call is TRBV2, the J call TRBJ1-1, with a possible D match to TRBD1 (6 bases). V gave up 5 bases and J gave up 1 base, with 14 bases separating them. The germline gives CDR1 SNHLY, CDR2 FYNNEI. This CDR3 region has 15 residues. This chain's CDR3 is CASSYKGHSNTEAFF. In nucleotides, the CDR3 is TGTGCCAGCAGTTATAAGGGACACTCGAACACTGAAGCTTTCTTT.

The V gene is TRBV10-3, the J gene TRBJ2-3, with TRBD1 matching 7 bases. Unmatched junction bases numbered 6, after V lost 2 bases and J lost 4 bases. CDR3 size: 15 residues. The germline V gene encodes CDR1 ENHRY and CDR2 SYGVKD. This chain's CDR3 is CAISEVGQGADTQYF. CDR3 nucleotides: TGTGCCATCAGTGAGGTAGGCCAGGGGGCAGATACGCAGTATTTT.

The sample holds one count of this clone. This sequence joins TRBV11-2 and TRBJ1-2; the D gene is possibly TRBD1 (6 bases). Per germline, CDR1 SGHAT and CDR2 FQNNGV. Trimming shortened V by 5 bases and J by 1 base, and 11 bases separated the two germline ends. The CDR3 totals 14 residues. The CDR3, as DNA: TGTGCCAGCAGCCCCGACAGGAATAACTATGGCTACACCTTC. This encodes CASSPDRNNYGYTF.

Worth noting for this clone: The sample holds other DNA sequences that translate to the same CDR3. This chain connects TRBV6-4 to TRBJ2-2; unclear D gene. V was pared by 4 bases and J by 3 bases, with 6 bases between. The germline V gene has CDR1 MRHNA and CDR2 SNTAGT. The CDR3 is made up of 13 amino acids. CDR3 nucleotides: TGTGCCAGCAGTGGCGGCGACACCGGGGAGCTGTTTTTT. Translated, it gives CASSGGDTGELFF.

CDR3 DNA sequence: TGTGCCAGCAGCTTTGCTGCTCGACAGGTTCTGGACTATGGCTACACCTTC. Its protein is CASSFAARQVLDYGYTF. V is TRBV5-6 and J is TRBJ1-2; D possibly corresponds to TRBD1 (6 bases). This CDR3 comprises 17 residues. Germline CDR1 reads SGHDT; CDR2 reads YYEEEE. Trimming shortened V by 2 bases and J by 3 bases, and 20 bases separated the two germline ends.

The genes are TRBV7-2 and TRBJ2-7; 11 bases fit TRBD2. V dropped 4 bases and J dropped 9; count of bases not matched to a gene: 23. Germline loops: CDR1 SGHTA, CDR2 FQGNSA. The CDR3 extends over 19 amino acids. CDR3 amino acids: CASSSNPLLAGERLSVQYF. The CDR3 bases are TGTGCCAGCAGCTCCAATCCCTTACTAGCGGGAGAGCGCCTCTCGGTGCAGTACTTC.

In its sample, this clone was seen a few times. This chain joins TRBV28 and TRBJ2-3, with a weak D call TRBD2 (5 bases). The CDR3 runs to 15 residues. V gave up 4 bases and J gave up 1 base, with 12 bases separating them. Germline CDR1 and CDR2: MDHEN and SYDVKM. CDR3 nucleotides: TGTGCCAGCAGTTCACCGGGGTATGGCACAGATACGCAGTATTTT. This gives the protein CASSSPGYGTDTQYF.

This clone was counted once. V and J are TRBV5-6 and TRBJ2-7, with D perhaps TRBD2 (7 bases). CDR1 and CDR2 from the germline V gene are SGHDT and YYEEEE. CDR3 length equals 15 residues. V was clipped by 1 base and J by 2 bases, with 13 bases between them. CDR3 in amino acids: CASSLTGTTTYEQYF. The CDR3 region has the DNA TGTGCCAGCAGCTTGACAGGGACTACCACCTACGAGCAGTACTTC.

The chain couples TRBV7-9 to TRBJ1-3, with 7 nucleotides matching TRBD1. The CDR3 runs to 16 residues. CDR1 and CDR2 (germline): SEHNR, FQNEAQ (reference sequence). V lost 5 bases and J lost 0; bases outside the gene matches: 7. The CDR3 DNA is TGTGCCAGCAGCCGCCTGGGACAGAGCTCTGGAAACACCATATATTTT. As protein: CASSRLGQSSGNTIYF. Full variable domain (outside the CDR3, taken from reference TRBV7-9 and TRBJ1-3): DTGVSQNPRHKITKRGQNVTFRCDPISEHNRLYWYRQTLGQGPEFLTYFQNEAQLEKSRLLSDRFSAERPKGSFSTLEIQRTEQGDSAMYLCASSRLGQSSGNTIYFGEGSWLTVV.

The DNA of the CDR3 is TGTGCCAGCAGTTTATCTTCCGGACAAGTCCACGAGCAGTACTTC. Translating gives CASSLSSGQVHEQYF. The rearrangement joins TRBV28 to TRBJ2-7; D may be TRBD1 (5 bases). Per the germline V gene, CDR1 is MDHEN and CDR2 is SYDVKM. Between the trimmed V and J ends, which lost 1 base and 5 bases, there was a span of 15 bases. This CDR3 has 15 amino acids.

This chain connects TRBV6-1 to TRBJ1-1, with D maybe TRBD1 (5 bases). The V gene's germline CDR1 is MNHNS and CDR2 SASEGT. V was pared by 2 bases and J by 6 bases, with 13 bases between. CDR3 length: 14 residues. CDR3 in amino acids: CASSEPGDSPEAFF. CDR3 DNA: TGTGCCAGCAGTGAACCGGGAGACAGCCCTGAAGCTTTCTTT.